This T cell receptor beta chain was retrieved from a study of T cell responses to AZD1222 COVID-19 vaccine. Trimming removed 2 bases from V and 2 bases from J, with 7 bases in between. Germline lookup yields CDR1 KGHSH and CDR2 LQKENI. This CDR3 is built from 14 residues. Remarks on this clone: Its antigen remains unidentified.

The study, taken as a whole, reports: Targets within unmutated variant regions were reportedly found for nearly half of spike-specific TCRs. Increased Spike-specific TCR breadth and depth were observed after two AZD1222 doses. Only 6 or 7 individuals given AZD1222 were seropositive at baseline.

Libraries were prepared by immunoSEQ multiplex PCR; TCRdb keeps only in-frame clonotypes and omits some of them. This table holds 120,000 or so clones, 75% to 85% found once. This sequence was found in an adult who received the AZD1222 COVID-19 vaccine. The V gene is TRBV18, the J gene TRBJ1-3; no clear D gene. The sample here was peripheral blood, taken 28 days after the second AZD1222 dose. The CDR3 is CASSPGNPGNTIYF. The CDR3 DNA follows: TGTGCCAGCTCACCAGGGAACCCTGGAAACACCATATATTTT.